The next 15 T cell receptor beta chains were all read from a single sample in a study of blood T cell repertoires in COVID-19. The protocol was immunoSEQ multiplex PCR, while the TCRdb copy is restricted to in-frame clones and leaves out a portion. The sample lists approximately 140,000 clones, over 70% occurring once. Sequencing was done on a sample of peripheral blood. The receptors shown here come from a man older than 75 with acute or convalescent COVID-19.

The V call is TRBV28, the J call TRBJ2-5, with TRBD1 as a possible D gene (5 bases). The CDR3 spans 16 residues. V lost 7 bases to trimming and J lost 7 bases, with 25 bases between them. Germline CDR1 is MDHEN and CDR2 is SYDVKM. In DNA form, the CDR3 reads TGTGCCAGCACCTCACCCGACAGTGGAAAAAGGGGGACCCAGTACTTC. Its protein is CASTSPDSGKRGTQYF.

The chain is built from TRBV7-9 and TRBJ2-3, with D perhaps TRBD2 (5 bases). CDR3 size: 14 residues. Germline V lookup: CDR1 SEHNR, CDR2 FQNEAQ (reference sequence). V was trimmed by 5 bases and J by 3 bases, leaving 12 bases between them. This chain's CDR3 is CASSPSTGTDTQYF. The CDR3 coding sequence is TGTGCCAGCAGCCCCTCGACGGGGACAGATACGCAGTATTTT.

The rearrangement links TRBV6-5 to TRBJ1-1, with D possibly being TRBD1 (6 bases). This CDR3 is built from 13 residues. Germline loops: CDR1 MNHEY, CDR2 SVGAGI. The V and J ends lost 6 bases and 1 base respectively, with 9 bases between them. CDR3 sequence (DNA): TGTGCCAGCAGAACAGGGTCGAACACTGAAGCTTTCTTT. This codes for CASRTGSNTEAFF.

The gene calls are TRBV5-1 and TRBJ1-1; 7 bases are a match to TRBD1. Germline lookup yields CDR1 SGHRS and CDR2 YFSETQ. The CDR3 consists of 17 residues. J was trimmed by 6 bases and V by 3 bases; bases with no gene match: 17. The CDR3 nucleotides read TGCGCCAGCAGCTCGGGCCACAGGGGCCAGATTCTCCCTGAAGCTTTCTTT. This gives the protein CASSSGHRGQILPEAFF.

The V call is TRBV6-1, the J call TRBJ2-7, with 11 bases lining up with TRBD2. CDR1 MNHNS and CDR2 SASEGT come from the germline V gene. Unmatched junction bases numbered 10, after V lost 3 bases and J lost 3 bases. The length of the CDR3 is 17 residues. The CDR3 coding sequence is TGTGCCAGCAGTGACCTACCTCCTAGCGGGAGGCTCTACGAGCAGTACTTC. This codes for CASSDLPPSGRLYEQYF.

The chain is built from TRBV7-9 and TRBJ2-3; D remains unclear. This CDR3 is 13 amino acids long. Germline V lookup: CDR1 SEHNR, CDR2 FQNEAQ (reference sequence). V was shortened by 3 bases and J by 3 bases, with 7 bases between the two germline ends. The chain's CDR3 is CASSLSTTDTQYF. CDR3 bases: TGTGCCAGCAGCTTGAGTACTACAGATACGCAGTATTTT.

The rearrangement links TRBV7-3 to TRBJ1-2; 8 bases match TRBD1. V was pared by 5 bases and J by 7 bases, with 6 bases of the junction left unmatched. Germline V gene sequence: CDR1 SGHTA, CDR2 FQGTGA. The CDR3 runs to 13 residues. In DNA, the CDR3 is TGTGCCAGCAGCCAGACGACAGGGGTTGGCTACACCTTC. Residues: CASSQTTGVGYTF.

J is TRBJ2-7 and V is TRBV4-2; 13 positions match TRBD2. The ends lost 5 bases at V and 7 bases at J; junction bases unmatched: 11. The CDR3 sequence is 16 residues long. Per the germline V gene, CDR1 is LGHNA and CDR2 is YNFKEQ. The CDR3 sequence is CASSAQAGTSGIEQYF. DNA of the CDR3: TGTGCCAGCAGCGCTCAAGCCGGGACTAGCGGGATTGAGCAGTACTTC.

The rearrangement links TRBV29-1 to TRBJ1-1, with D tentatively TRBD1 (6 bases). This CDR3 is built from 12 residues. The germline CDR1 and CDR2 sequences are SQVTM and ANQGSEA. The germline V and J ends were trimmed by 4 bases and 6 bases, with 12 bases remaining between them. CDR3 coding DNA: TGCAGCGTTGCAGGGGCAGGGTCTGAAGCTTTCTTT. Protein: CSVAGAGSEAFF.

J is TRBJ1-1 and V is TRBV18; no clear D gene. This CDR3 has 13 amino acids. Per the germline V gene, CDR1 is KGHSH and CDR2 is LQKENI. Trimming removed 2 bases at V and 1 base at J, with 5 bases between. The CDR3 DNA reads as TGTGCCAGCTCACCATCAGGGAACACTGAAGCTTTCTTT. This encodes CASSPSGNTEAFF.

The sample holds one count of this clone. V and J are TRBV27 and TRBJ2-1; 8 bases match TRBD2. Trimming removed 5 bases from V and 4 bases from J; junction bases left unmatched: 10. The CDR3 totals 16 residues. Per the germline V gene, CDR1 is MNHEY and CDR2 is SMNVEV (reference sequence). The CDR3 loop reads CASSLSGAGGYNEQFF. The CDR3 DNA reads as TGTGCCAGCAGTCTTAGCGGGGCTGGGGGATACAATGAGCAGTTCTTC.

A single count supports this clone. This chain uses TRBV6-5 with TRBJ1-4; the D is unclear. The germline V and J ends were trimmed by 0 bases and 4 bases, with 6 bases remaining between them. CDR1 and CDR2 from the germline V gene are MNHEY and SVGAGI. The length of the CDR3 is 14 residues. CDR3 DNA: TGTGCCAGCAGTTACTCTCCGGGTAATGAAAAACTGTTTTTT. The encoded protein is CASSYSPGNEKLFF.

V and J are TRBV5-1 and TRBJ2-5; the D gene is possibly TRBD2 (5 bases). The CDR3 is 17 amino acids. V was shortened by 0 bases and J by 2 bases, with 17 bases between the two germline ends. The germline gives CDR1 SGHRS, CDR2 YFSETQ. As DNA, the CDR3 is TGCGCCAGCAGCTTGGGTTTGGGCAGCGGTTCGCAAGAGACCCAGTACTTC. Translated: CASSLGLGSGSQETQYF. Full variable domain (missing parts from reference TRBV5-1 and TRBJ2-5): KAGVTQTPRYLIKTRGQQVTLSCSPISGHRSVSWYQQTPGQGLQFLFEYFSETQRNKGNFPGRFSGRQFSNSRSEMNVSTLELGDSALYLCASSLGLGSGSQETQYFGPGTRLLVL.

The rearrangement uses TRBV2 and TRBJ1-2, with 9 bases matching TRBD1. V gave up 7 bases and J gave up 5 bases; unmatched junction bases: 11. This CDR3 region has 15 residues. The germline V gene has CDR1 SNHLY and CDR2 FYNNEI. CDR3 bases: TGTGCCAGCAAGCAGGGGACAGGGAGTCTGTATGGCTACACCTTC. Protein product: CASKQGTGSLYGYTF.

For the CDR3, the DNA is TGCGCCAGCAGCCAAGTCCCGACTAGCGGGACCCCTGAGGGCTTCAAACAGACCCAGTACTTC. Translated: CASSQVPTSGTPEGFKQTQYF. This rearrangement joins TRBV4-1 to TRBJ2-5, with 11 bases fitting TRBD2. The CDR3 consists of 21 residues. Germline V gene lookup returns CDR1 MGHRA and CDR2 YSYEKL. The V gene end was trimmed by 1 base and the J gene end by 6 bases; junction bases not matched to a gene: 22.